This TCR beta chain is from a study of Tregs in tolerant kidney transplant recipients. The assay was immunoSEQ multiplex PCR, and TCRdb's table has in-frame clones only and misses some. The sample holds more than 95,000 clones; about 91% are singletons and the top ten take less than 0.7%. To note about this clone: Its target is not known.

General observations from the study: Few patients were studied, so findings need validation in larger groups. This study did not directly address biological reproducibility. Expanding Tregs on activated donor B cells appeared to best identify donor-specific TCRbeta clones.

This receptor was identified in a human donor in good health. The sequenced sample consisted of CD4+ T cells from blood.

In nucleotides, the CDR3 is TGTGCCAGCAGGCCCGGGACAGGGGTGAACACCATATATTTT. It specifies CASRPGTGVNTIYF. The chain combines TRBV5-5 with TRBJ1-3; TRBD1 matches at 10 bases. V lost 5 bases and J lost 7; bases outside the gene matches: 6. The CDR3 runs to 14 residues. The V gene's germline CDR1 is SGHKS and CDR2 YYEKEE (reference sequence).